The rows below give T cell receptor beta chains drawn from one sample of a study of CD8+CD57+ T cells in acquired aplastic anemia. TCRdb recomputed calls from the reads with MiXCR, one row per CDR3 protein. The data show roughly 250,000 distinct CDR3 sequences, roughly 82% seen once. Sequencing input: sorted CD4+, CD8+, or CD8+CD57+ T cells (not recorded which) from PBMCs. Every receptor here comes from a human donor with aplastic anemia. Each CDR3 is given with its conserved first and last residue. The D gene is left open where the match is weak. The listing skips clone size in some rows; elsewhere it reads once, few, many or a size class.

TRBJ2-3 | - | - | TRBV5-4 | CASSAGQRDTQYF | TGTGCCAGCAGCGCAGGACAGAGGGATACGCAGTATTTT
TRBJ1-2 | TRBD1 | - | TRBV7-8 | CASSLDRGRGYTF | TGTGCCAGCAGCTTAGACAGGGGTAGAGGCTACACCTTC
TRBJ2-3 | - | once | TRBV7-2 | CASRDRGRAVRRAF | -
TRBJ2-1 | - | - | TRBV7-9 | CASSFEGSGGDDDF | TGTGCCAGCAGCTTTGAGGGCAGCGGCGGGGACGATGACTTC
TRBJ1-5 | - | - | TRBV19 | CASRTPEGPQHF | TGTGCCAGTAGGACCCCCGAAGGGCCCCAGCATTTT
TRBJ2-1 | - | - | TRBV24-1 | CATSDLYREQFF | TGTGCCACCAGTGATTTGTACAGGGAGCAGTTCTTC
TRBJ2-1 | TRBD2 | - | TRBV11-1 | CASSDGELAGASSNEQFF | TGTGCCAGCAGCGACGGGGAACTAGCGGGAGCGTCCTCCAATGAGCAGTTCTTC
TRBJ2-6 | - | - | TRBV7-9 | CASSGAGRDGATILTF | TGTGCCAGCAGCGGGGCGGGCAGAGACGGGGCGACCATCCTGACTTTC
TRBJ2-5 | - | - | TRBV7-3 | CASSFGGSYGANVF | TGTGCCAGCAGCTTTGGCGGTAGCTACGGGGCCAACGTCTTC
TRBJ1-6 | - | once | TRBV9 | CASSHTGSVDISALHF | TGTGCCAGCAGCCATACGGGGTCGGTAGATATTTCTGCCCTCCACTTT
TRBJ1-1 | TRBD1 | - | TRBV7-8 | CASSGGGGQGGNSEAFF | TGTGCCAGCAGCGGGGGGGGAGGACAGGGAGGAAACTCTGAAGCTTTCTTT
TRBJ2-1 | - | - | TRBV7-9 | CASSFQRSAGCDEQFF | TGTGCCAGCAGCTTTCAAAGAAGCGCGGGGTGTGATGAGCAGTTCTTC
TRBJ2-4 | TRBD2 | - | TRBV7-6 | CASTLGRVPSGANNIQYF | TGTGCCAGCACCCTAGGGAGGGTCCCCTCTGGGGCCAACAACATTCAGTACTTC
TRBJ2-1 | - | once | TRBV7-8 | CASSLAGRYGHDEQFF | TGTGCCAGCAGCTTAGCGGGCAGATACGGTCACGACGAGCAGTTCTTC
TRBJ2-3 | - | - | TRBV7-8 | CASSLAGGSDTQYYF | TGTGCCAGCAGCTTAGCGGGAGGTAGCGATACGCAGTATTATTTT
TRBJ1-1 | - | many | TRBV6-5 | CASSQPGKRAEAFF | TGTGCCAGCAGTCAACCAGGGAAGAGAGCTGAAGCTTTCTTT
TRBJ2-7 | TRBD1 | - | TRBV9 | CASSAPGQVLLCEQYF | TGTGCCAGCAGCGCGCCGGGACAGGTTTTGCTCTGCGAGCAGTACTTC
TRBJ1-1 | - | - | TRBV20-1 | CSAIFQLGIITEAFF | TGCAGTGCTATTTTCCAGTTAGGAATCATCACTGAAGCTTTCTTT
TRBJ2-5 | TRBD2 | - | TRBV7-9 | CATSCERSGGSEYF | TGTGCCACCAGCTGTGAAAGAAGCGGGGGGAGCGAGTACTTC
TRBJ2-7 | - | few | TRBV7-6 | CASSKPGSWEQYF | TGTGCCAGCAGCAAACCGGGCTCCTGGGAGCAGTACTTC
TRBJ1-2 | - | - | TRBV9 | CASSVGLAGADTF | TGCGCCAGCAGCGTAGGCCTTGCAGGCGCCGATACGTTC
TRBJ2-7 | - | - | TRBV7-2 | CASSVAERLHYEQYF | TGTGCCAGCAGTGTAGCAGAGCGCCTACATTACGAGCAGTACTTC
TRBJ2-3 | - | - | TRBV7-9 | CASGVVPGETQYF | TGTGCCAGCGGGGTAGTACCCGGGGAGACGCAGTATTTT
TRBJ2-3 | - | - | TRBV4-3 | CAGSPLNPRVGDTQYF | TGCGCCGGCAGCCCACTTAATCCGAGGGTTGGAGATACGCAGTATTTT
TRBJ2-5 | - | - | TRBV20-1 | CSARDDTGSWRETQYF | TGCAGTGCTAGAGATGATACGGGATCTTGGCGCGAGACCCAGTACTTC
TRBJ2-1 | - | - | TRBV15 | CATSRTGTWSNEQFF | TGTGCCACCAGCAGAACAGGGACTTGGTCCAATGAGCAGTTCTTC
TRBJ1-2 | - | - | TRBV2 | CASSYAYSNLDQHYTF | TGTGCCAGCAGTTATGCTTACAGCAATCTGGACCAGCACTACACCTTC
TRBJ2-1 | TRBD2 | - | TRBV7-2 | CASSFPGGADSHEQFF | TGTGCCAGCAGCTTTCCGGGAGGCGCCGATAGCCATGAGCAGTTCTTC
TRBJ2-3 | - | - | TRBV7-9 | CSPRIRATTLKLF | TGTTCTCCTAGGATCCGGGCTACAACACTGAAGCTTTTT
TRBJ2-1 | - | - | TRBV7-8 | CASSDGRTQSKFF | TGTGCCAGCAGTGATGGTAGGACCCAGAGCAAGTTCTTC
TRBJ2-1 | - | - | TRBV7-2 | CASSRATSKGSYNEQFF | TGTGCCAGCAGCAGAGCAACTAGCAAGGGCTCCTACAATGAGCAGTTCTTC
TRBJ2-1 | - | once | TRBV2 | CASSDHYSNQPQHQFF | TGTGCCAGCAGTGATCATTATAGCAATCAGCCCCAGCATCAGTTCTTC
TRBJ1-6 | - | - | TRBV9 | CASGLAGNIQYFALHF | -
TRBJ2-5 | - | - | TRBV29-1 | CSVENRAFQGGETQYF | TGCAGCGTTGAAAACAGGGCCTTTCAGGGTGGGGAGACCCAGTACTTC
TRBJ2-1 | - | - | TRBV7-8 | CASSLGGGTGTEEQFF | TGTGCCAGCAGCTTGGGGGGCGGAACCGGTACGGAGGAGCAGTTCTTC
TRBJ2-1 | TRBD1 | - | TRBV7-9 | CASSLSGQVYRHLQFF | TGTGCCAGCAGCTTATCGGGACAGGTATACCGCCACTTGCAGTTCTTC
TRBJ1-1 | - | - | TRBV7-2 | CASSLHPNGTTEAFF | TGTGCCAGCAGCTTACATCCGAACGGGACCACTGAAGCCTTCTTT
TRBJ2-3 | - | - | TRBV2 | CASGDVGGETQYF | TGTGCCAGCGGGGACGTGGGGGGAGAGACGCAGTATTTT
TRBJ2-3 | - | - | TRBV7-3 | CASSSGGTWRDTQYF | TGTGCCAGCAGTTCTGGCGGAACTTGGAGAGATACCCAGTATTTT
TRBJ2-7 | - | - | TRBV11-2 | CASSLADTGSYEQYF | TGTGCCAGCAGCTTAGCCGACACGGGCTCCTACGAGCAGTACTTC
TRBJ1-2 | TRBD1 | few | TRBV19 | CASTLDRDLYTF | TGTGCCAGTACCTTGGACAGGGACCTCTACACCTTC